This TCR beta chain is drawn from a study of T cells after yellow fever vaccination. Study-wide context: The authors prepared low-cell-number fractions using SMART-Seq v4 Ultra Low Input. Study results and caveats: Once the booster was given, most primary-vaccination clones reappeared, at approximately 97% for CD4 and approximately 88% for CD8. Weaker overall was a secondary response that nonetheless peaked faster, on day 5 versus 15.

This clonotype was found many times. Antigen unknown. UMIs and a universal primer site were added when TCR cDNA was made by 5'RACE template switching. TCRdb re-analysed the 5' RACE reads in MiXCR, keeping a single row per CDR3 protein. The sample contains roughly 310,000 distinct CDR3 sequences, around 3.6% of which appear only once. The material was PBMCs, obtained on the day of the yellow fever booster vaccination. This sequence was found in a man younger than 30 who received the YFV17D yellow fever vaccine.

CDR3 protein: CASSLRNRPTWYNEQFF. The CDR3 DNA reads as TGCGCCAGCAGCTTGAGAAACAGGCCAACATGGTACAATGAGCAGTTCTTC. The chain is built from TRBV5-1 and TRBJ2-1, with D tentatively TRBD1 (5 bases). V shed 1 base and J shed 4 bases, with 18 bases lying between them. Per germline, CDR1 SGHRS and CDR2 YFSETQ. This CDR3 has 17 residues.